These 24 T cell receptor beta chains originate from one sample sequenced in a study of blood T cell repertoires in COVID-19. Clones were sequenced by immunoSEQ multiplex PCR, and TCRdb holds only the in-frame ones, with some missing. Here the sample spans about 340,000 clones, 92% being singletons. The specimen sequenced was PBMCs or T cells enriched from blood (not recorded which). The receptor source for this set is a woman aged 25-40 years who had recovered from COVID-19.

The chain is built from TRBV5-1 and TRBJ1-2, with D maybe TRBD1 (5 bases). The CDR3 contains 15 residues. V was cut by 2 bases and J by 7 bases, with 18 bases left in between. Germline V CDR1 and CDR2: SGHRS, YFSETQ. The CDR3 sequence is CASSFFQGGQGGYTF. The CDR3, as DNA: TGCGCCAGCAGCTTTTTCCAGGGTGGTCAAGGTGGCTACACCTTC.

The CDR3 nucleotides read TGCGCCAGCAGCCAAGTCTCGGGACAGGGGCGCGAGCAGTACTTC. It specifies CASSQVSGQGREQYF. The chain uses TRBV4-3 and TRBJ2-7, with 10 bases identical to TRBD1. CDR1 is LGHNA, CDR2 YSLEER, per germline. The length of the CDR3 is 15 residues. Losses at the gene ends were 1 base for V and 6 bases for J; bases not matched to a gene: 6.

J is TRBJ2-3 and V is TRBV28; no definite D call. The CDR3 runs to 14 residues. Trimming took 5 bases from V and 1 from J, leaving 10 bases between them. Germline V gene data show CDR1 as MDHEN and CDR2 as SYDVKM. The CDR3 here is CASSRQLRTDTQYF. In DNA, the CDR3 is TGTGCCAGCAGTCGCCAACTACGCACAGATACGCAGTATTTT. Combining the CDR3 with reference TRBV28 and TRBJ2-3 gives the whole variable domain DVKVTQSSRYLVKRTGEKVFLECVQDMDHENMFWYRQDPGLGLRLIYFSYDVKMKEKGDIPEGYSVSREKKERFSLILESASTNQTSMYLCASSRQLRTDTQYFGPGTRLTVL.

J is TRBJ2-7 and V is TRBV5-1, with D possibly matching TRBD2 (6 bases). This CDR3 contains 15 residues. Deletions cut 0 bases from V and 3 bases from J, with 13 bases between. CDR1 is SGHRS and CDR2 is YFSETQ in the germline V gene. This CDR3 reads CASSLDGTEVYEQYF. For the CDR3, the DNA is TGCGCCAGCAGCTTGGATGGGACTGAGGTCTACGAGCAGTACTTC.

The chain uses TRBV3-1 (or the pseudogene TRBV3-2) and TRBJ2-7; the D is unclear. V was pared by 0 bases and J by 0 bases, with 3 bases between. Per the germline V gene, CDR1 is LGHDT and CDR2 is YNNKEL (reference sequence). This CDR3 is 13 amino acids long. CDR3 region: CASSQDSSYEQYF. CDR3 DNA: TGTGCCAGCAGCCAAGACAGCTCCTACGAGCAGTACTTC.

In this sample, this clone turned up once. The CDR3 DNA follows: TGTGCCAGCAGTAAAACTTTTCGCACTGAAGCTTTCTTT. It yields the protein CASSKTFRTEAFF. The chain couples TRBV28 to TRBJ1-1, with no clear D. Trimming removed 5 bases from V and 4 bases from J, with 11 bases in between. Germline assignment: CDR1 MDHEN and CDR2 SYDVKM. The CDR3 runs to 13 residues.

The chain uses TRBV5-4 and TRBJ2-4; 9 bases are shared with TRBD1. V lost 2 bases to trimming and J lost 7 bases; unmatched junction nucleotides: 7. Germline V gene sequence: CDR1 SGHNT, CDR2 YYREEE (reference sequence). CDR3 length equals 15 residues. The CDR3 DNA follows: TGTGCCAGCAGCTTACCGGGACAGGGCTGGAACATTCAGTACTTC. Translation: CASSLPGQGWNIQYF.

The rearrangement uses TRBV5-8 and TRBJ2-3; 9 bases agree with TRBD1. Germline values: CDR1 SGHTS, CDR2 YDEGEE. CDR3 length: 16 residues. Losses at the gene ends were 0 bases for V and 3 bases for J; bases not matched to a gene: 5. CDR3 loop: CASSLAPTGGTDTQYF. The CDR3 bases are TGTGCCAGCAGCTTGGCGCCGACAGGGGGGACAGATACGCAGTATTTT. Variable domain in full (rest from reference TRBV5-8 and TRBJ2-3): EAGVTQSPTHLIKTRGQQATLRCSPISGHTSVYWYQQALGLGLQFLLWYDEGEERNRGNFPPRFSGRQFPNYSSELNVNALELEDSALYLCASSLAPTGGTDTQYFGPGTRLTVL.

The genes are TRBV5-8 and TRBJ1-2; 9 bases align to TRBD1. CDR1 SGHTS and CDR2 YDEGEE come from the germline V gene. V was pared by 0 bases and J by 8 bases, with 5 bases of the junction left unmatched. This CDR3 region has 14 residues. CDR3 bases: TGTGCCAGCAGCTTGGGGGACAGGGAGAGCGGCTACACCTTC. Residues: CASSLGDRESGYTF.

This rearrangement joins TRBV20-1 to TRBJ2-1, with D tentatively TRBD2 (5 bases). V was shortened by 3 bases and J by 8 bases, with 14 bases between the two germline ends. Germline V CDR1 and CDR2: DFQATT, SNEGSKA (reference sequence). This CDR3 has 13 residues. CDR3 amino acids: CSASWSSSHEQFF. The CDR3 DNA follows: TGCAGTGCTAGTTGGTCTAGCAGTCATGAGCAGTTCTTC.

This chain joins TRBV28 and TRBJ1-2; D is undetermined. The V end was cut by 2 bases, the J end by 8 bases, with 12 bases between. This CDR3 spans 13 amino acids. CDR1 is MDHEN, CDR2 SYDVKM, per germline. The CDR3 DNA sequence: TGTGCCAGCAGTTTACGGGTGGCGGGCGGCTACACCTTC. It codes for CASSLRVAGGYTF.

The chain is built from TRBV6-4 and TRBJ1-2, with 8 bases matching TRBD1. Germline V gene lookup returns CDR1 MRHNA and CDR2 SNTAGT. This CDR3 spans 11 amino acids. The CDR3 spells CVDRGGYGYTF. CDR3 DNA: TGTGTTGACAGGGGAGGCTATGGCTACACCTTC.

V and J are TRBV7-2 and TRBJ1-1, with D tentatively TRBD1 (5 bases). CDR3 length: 15 amino acids. Per germline, CDR1 SGHTA and CDR2 FQGNSA. V lost 0 bases to trimming and J lost 4 bases, with 12 bases between them. The CDR3 nucleotides are TGTGCCAGCAGCTTAGCGGGAGGCGGGGGCACTGAAGCTTTCTTT. Amino acid sequence: CASSLAGGGGTEAFF.

Turning to this clone: One end of the junction does not line up with germline, which may come from a read error. This chain uses TRBV6-2 or TRBV6-3 with TRBJ1-2, with D tentatively TRBD1 (6 bases). There are 14 residues in the CDR3. Germline CDR1 reads MNHEY; CDR2 reads SVGEGT. CDR3 sequence: CASSYSRGSYGYTF. CDR3 bases: TGTGCCAGCAGCTACTCAAGGGGGAGCTATGGCTACACCTTC.

The rearrangement links TRBV30 to TRBJ2-3, with D possibly matching TRBD2 (5 bases). Germline lookup yields CDR1 GTSNPN and CDR2 SVGIG (reference sequence). There are 16 residues in the CDR3. Trimming left V 0 bases short and J 4 bases short, with 17 bases between. DNA of the CDR3: TGTGCCTGGAGTGTACTCGGGGAAGGGAAAGCAGATACGCAGTATTTT. Its translation: CAWSVLGEGKADTQYF.

The J gene is TRBJ2-3, the V gene TRBV10-3, with TRBD2 matching over 9 bases. With V trimmed by 6 bases and J by 2 bases, 6 bases remained unmatched. The CDR3 consists of 15 residues. CDR1 ENHRY and CDR2 SYGVKD come from the germline V gene. CDR3 loop: CAIREGLAPTDTQYF. DNA of the CDR3: TGTGCCATCAGAGAGGGACTAGCCCCCACAGATACGCAGTATTTT.

The V call is TRBV18, the J call TRBJ1-2, with 7 bases that match TRBD1. Germline V gene data show CDR1 as KGHSH and CDR2 as LQKENI. The length of the CDR3 is 14 residues. V shed 4 bases, J shed 4 bases, and the junction held 6 bases outside the gene matches. In DNA, the CDR3 is TGTGCCAGCTCACTCGGGACAGAGGGCTATGGCTACACCTTC. Translating gives CASSLGTEGYGYTF.

The chain combines TRBV10-3 with TRBJ1-3; the D gene is possibly TRBD1 (6 bases). The CDR3 runs to 14 residues. Germline loops: CDR1 ENHRY, CDR2 SYGVKD. V was trimmed by 4 bases and J by 7 bases, leaving 14 bases between them. CDR3 nucleotides: TGTGCCATCAGTGTTGGCAGGGGAGAGAACACCATATATTTT. It is translated as CAISVGRGENTIYF.

The J gene is TRBJ1-2, the V gene TRBV28, with a weak D call TRBD1 (5 bases). V was trimmed by 2 bases and J by 6 bases, leaving 16 bases between them. Germline loops: CDR1 MDHEN, CDR2 SYDVKM. The CDR3 extends over 15 amino acids. CDR3 region: CASSLKGSAFDGYTF. The CDR3 DNA is TGTGCCAGCAGTTTAAAGGGGTCAGCCTTTGATGGCTACACCTTC.

The V call is TRBV5-1, the J call TRBJ2-7, with 8 bases aligning to TRBD1. Germline trimming cut 4 bases from V and 6 bases from J; bases unmatched to any gene: 3. The germline gives CDR1 SGHRS, CDR2 YFSETQ. The CDR3 runs to 12 residues. CDR3 DNA: TGCGCCAGCAGCGTGACAGGGGCCGAGCAGTACTTC. Translated: CASSVTGAEQYF.

The V call is TRBV7-6, the J call TRBJ2-2, with D tentatively TRBD1 (5 bases). The germline CDR1 and CDR2 sequences are SGHVS and FNYEAQ. The CDR3 consists of 15 residues. Trimming shortened V by 2 bases and J by 6 bases, and 13 bases separated the two germline ends. CDR3 nucleotides: TGTGCCAGCAGCTTAAGGGGCAGAGACGCCGGGGAGCTGTTTTTT. Its protein product is CASSLRGRDAGELFF.

The rearrangement links TRBV9 to TRBJ1-4; 11 bases agree with TRBD1. There are 15 residues in the CDR3. V was clipped by 0 bases and J by 14 bases; unmatched bases: 9. Per the germline V gene, CDR1 is SGDLS and CDR2 is YYNGEE. The CDR3 DNA sequence: TGTGCCAGCAGCGTAGGACCCCGGGGGGACAGGGGGCTGTTTTTT. Translation gives CASSVGPRGDRGLFF. Full variable domain (outside the CDR3, taken from reference TRBV9 and TRBJ1-4): DSGVTQTPKHLITATGQRVTLRCSPRSGDLSVYWYQQSLDQGLQFLIQYYNGEERAKGNILERFSAQQFPDLHSELNLSSLELGDSALYFCASSVGPRGDRGLFFGSGTQLSVL.

The chain couples TRBV7-2 to TRBJ2-2; TRBD2 might be the D (6 bases). Germline CDR1 reads SGHTA; CDR2 reads FQGNSA. V lost 1 base, J lost 0 bases, and 9 bases lay in between. This CDR3 comprises 16 residues. CDR3 bases: TGTGCCAGCAGCTTAGTTGCGGGATCGAACACCGGGGAGCTGTTTTTT. This gives the protein CASSLVAGSNTGELFF.

The chain employs TRBV9 and TRBJ2-5; TRBD2 aligns across 7 bases. Germline CDR1 SGDLS, CDR2 YYNGEE. The CDR3 runs to 16 residues. The junction had 11 bases not matched to a gene; V was cut back by 0 bases and J by 6 bases. CDR3 DNA: TGTGCCAGCAGCGTAGGGGAGGGAAGGGTGTTAAAGACCCAGTACTTC. It codes for CASSVGEGRVLKTQYF.